This T cell receptor beta chain is drawn from a study of early T cells in non-severe SARS-CoV-2 infection. V lost 4 bases and J lost 3, with 12 bases in between. Germline assignment: CDR1 SGHDN and CDR2 FVKESK. The CDR3 totals 15 residues. This clonotype was counted many times. TCRdb reanalysed the 5' RACE reads using MiXCR and keeps one entry per CDR3 protein. In the table there are around 63,000 distinct CDR3 sequences, 9% to 10% of which are singletons. The chain has TRBV14 and TRBJ1-4; D is perhaps TRBD1 (6 bases). This receptor was taken from an adult who was a healthcare worker with PCR-confirmed SARS-CoV-2 infection or an uninfected control (not recorded which). The specimen comprised whole blood, sampled at baseline. The CDR3 region is CASSLMRQANEKLFF. CDR3 sequence (DNA): TGTGCCAGCAGCCTTATGAGACAGGCTAATGAAAAACTGTTTTTT.